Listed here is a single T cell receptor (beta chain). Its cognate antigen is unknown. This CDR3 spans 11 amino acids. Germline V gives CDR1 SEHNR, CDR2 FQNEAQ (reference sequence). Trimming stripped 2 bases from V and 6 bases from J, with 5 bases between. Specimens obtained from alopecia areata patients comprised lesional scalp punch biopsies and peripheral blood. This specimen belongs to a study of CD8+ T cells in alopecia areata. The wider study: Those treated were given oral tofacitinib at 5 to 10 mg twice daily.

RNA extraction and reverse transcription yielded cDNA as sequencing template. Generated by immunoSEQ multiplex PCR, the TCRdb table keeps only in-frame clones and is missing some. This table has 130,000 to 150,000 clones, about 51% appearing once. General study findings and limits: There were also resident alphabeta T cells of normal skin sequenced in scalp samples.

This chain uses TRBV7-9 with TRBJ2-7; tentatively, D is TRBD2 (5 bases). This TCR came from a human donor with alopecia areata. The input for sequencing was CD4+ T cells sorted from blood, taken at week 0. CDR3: CASSLTSEQYF. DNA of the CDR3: TGTGCCAGCAGCTTAACTAGCGAGCAGTACTTC.